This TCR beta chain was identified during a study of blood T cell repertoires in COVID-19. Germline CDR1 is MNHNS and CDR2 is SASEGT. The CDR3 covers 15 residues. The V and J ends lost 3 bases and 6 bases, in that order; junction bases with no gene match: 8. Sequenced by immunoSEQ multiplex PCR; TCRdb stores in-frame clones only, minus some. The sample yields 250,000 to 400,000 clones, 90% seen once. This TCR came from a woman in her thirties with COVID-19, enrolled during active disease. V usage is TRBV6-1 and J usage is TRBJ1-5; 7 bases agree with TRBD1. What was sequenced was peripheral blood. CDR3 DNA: TGTGCCAGCAGTGAGGCAGGGGGATCGGGTCAGCCCCAGCATTTT. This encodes CASSEAGGSGQPQHF.